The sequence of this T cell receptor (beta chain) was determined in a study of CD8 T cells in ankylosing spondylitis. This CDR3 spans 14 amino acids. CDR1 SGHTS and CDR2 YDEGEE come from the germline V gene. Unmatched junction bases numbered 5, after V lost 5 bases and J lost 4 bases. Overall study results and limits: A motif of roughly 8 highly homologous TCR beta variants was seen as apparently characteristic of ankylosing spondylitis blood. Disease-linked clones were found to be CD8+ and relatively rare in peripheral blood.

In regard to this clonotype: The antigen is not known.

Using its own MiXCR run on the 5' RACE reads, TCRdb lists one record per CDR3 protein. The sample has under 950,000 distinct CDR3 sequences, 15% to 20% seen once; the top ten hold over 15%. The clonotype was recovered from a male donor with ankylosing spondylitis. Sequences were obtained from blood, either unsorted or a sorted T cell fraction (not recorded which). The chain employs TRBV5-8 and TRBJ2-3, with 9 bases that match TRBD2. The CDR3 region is CASSSGRIADTQYF. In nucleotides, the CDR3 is TGTGCCAGCAGTAGCGGGAGAATAGCAGATACGCAGTATTTT.